This TCR beta chain was identified in a study of cytomegalovirus exposure and HLA in healthy donors. Concerning this clone itself: Its specificity is unknown.

Use of 60 Vbeta and 13 Jbeta primers characterized the PCR. Sequenced by immunoSEQ multiplex PCR; TCRdb stores in-frame clones only, minus some. The data show approximately 290,000 clones, over 70% seen once. The donors gave bone marrow, and they were healthy. Germline loops: CDR1 LNHNV, CDR2 YYDKDF (reference sequence). The CDR3 length is 14 residues. Study-level results: An ancestry cluster, one associated with Asian ancestry, reportedly showed fewer N-insertions than the approximately 670-donor mean in a later analysis.

The sequence was obtained from a girl aged 2-10 years in good health and CMV-seronegative. The chain combines TRBV15 with TRBJ2-5, with D tentatively TRBD1 (6 bases). The DNA end is a closer match to TRBJ2-7, so the J assignment may be wrong. The source material was PBMCs. The CDR3 DNA is TGTGCCACCAGCAGCCTTTCACAGGGCTACGAGCAGTACTTC. Encoded protein: CATSSLSQGYEQYF.